This passage covers 22 T cell receptor beta chains from one sample sequenced in a study of a mutant IDH1 vaccine in newly diagnosed glioma. Time point given: week 11, during vaccination. Doses consisted of 300 ug of mutant IDH1 20-mer peptide each, paired with topical imiquimod. The repertoire was sequenced with immunoSEQ multiplex PCR; TCRdb's copy has only in-frame clones and lacks some. The sample has 35,000 or so clones; roughly 80% are singletons. No cognate antigen is known for these TCRs. Material: peripheral blood mononuclear cells (PBMCs), obtained from a glioma patient whose treatment included an IDH1 peptide vaccine. The source is a young woman with glioma. Some clones in this sample may be carry-over from other donors' samples.

The rearrangement uses TRBV30 and TRBJ2-2; D call uncertain. This CDR3 contains 11 residues. Germline CDR1 reads GTSNPN; CDR2 reads SVGIG (reference sequence). The V and J ends lost 0 bases and 7 bases respectively, with 3 bases between them. This CDR3 is CAWSVNGELFF. CDR3 DNA: TGTGCCTGGAGTGTAAACGGGGAGCTGTTTTTT.

The chain joins TRBV12-5 to TRBJ1-5; D uncertain. The germline CDR1 and CDR2 sequences are LGHNT and FRNRAP. The CDR3 is 12 amino acids. Between the trimmed V and J ends, which lost 6 bases and 3 bases, there was a span of 6 bases. The DNA of the CDR3 is TGTGCTAGTGGACAGTACAATCAGCCCCAGCATTTT. Its protein product is CASGQYNQPQHF.

V gene TRBV14 combines with J gene TRBJ2-7, with D uncertain. Germline V gives CDR1 SGHDN, CDR2 FVKESK. Deletions cut 0 bases from V and 2 bases from J, with 11 bases between. The CDR3 extends over 15 amino acids. The CDR3 reads CASSQDLSGTYEQYF. In DNA, the CDR3 is TGTGCCAGCAGCCAAGATCTAAGTGGGACCTACGAGCAGTACTTC. Full variable domain (missing parts from reference TRBV14 and TRBJ2-7): EAGVTQFPSHSVIEKGQTVTLRCDPISGHDNLYWYRRVMGKEIKFLLHFVKESKQDESGMPNNRFLAERTGGTYSTLKVQPAELEDSGVYFCASSQDLSGTYEQYFGPGTRLTVT.

This sequence joins TRBV18 and TRBJ2-7, with TRBD1 identical over 9 bases. This CDR3 has 15 amino acids. V trimming: 3 bases; J trimming: 3 bases; junction bases outside the gene matches: 6. The germline V gene encodes CDR1 KGHSH and CDR2 LQKENI. This CDR3 is CASSPRQGELYEQYF. The CDR3, as DNA: TGTGCCAGCTCACCCCGACAGGGGGAACTCTACGAGCAGTACTTC.

The chain recombines TRBV5-8 with TRBJ2-3, with TRBD2 identical over 10 bases. Germline V gene lookup returns CDR1 SGHTS and CDR2 YDEGEE. CDR3 length: 17 amino acids. V lost 4 bases and J lost 2; bases outside the gene matches: 10. The CDR3 is CASSPPAGGPYTDTQYF. In nucleotides, the CDR3 is TGTGCCAGCAGCCCCCCAGCGGGAGGGCCTTACACAGATACGCAGTATTTT.

The rearrangement links TRBV9 to TRBJ2-7; 13 nucleotides line up with TRBD2. CDR3 length: 15 amino acids. Germline V CDR1 and CDR2: SGDLS, YYNGEE. With 5 bases clipped from V and 7 bases from J, the junction kept 9 bases outside the gene matches. For the CDR3, the DNA is TGTGCCAGCAGTCCCGGACTAGCGGGAGTAGGGGAGCAGTACTTC. Translation gives CASSPGLAGVGEQYF.

This chain uses TRBV5-1 with TRBJ1-4; 7 bases line up with TRBD1. V was clipped by 5 bases and J by 7 bases; unmatched bases: 11. Germline loops: CDR1 SGHRS, CDR2 YFSETQ. CDR3 size: 15 residues. For the CDR3, the DNA is TGCGCCAGCAGGTTAAAGGGGGCCCGTAGTGAAAAACTGTTTTTT. Protein sequence: CASRLKGARSEKLFF.

In DNA form, the CDR3 reads TGTGCCAGCAGCTTACAGGGGAGCGAGCAGTACTTC. It encodes CASSLQGSEQYF. This chain connects TRBV11-1 to TRBJ2-7, with D tentatively TRBD1 (6 bases). With 2 bases removed from V and 6 bases from J, the gap between germline ends came to 8 bases. The CDR3 spans 12 residues. Germline-derived CDR1 and CDR2 are SGHAT and FQDESV (reference sequence).

This chain uses TRBV27 with TRBJ2-1; 8 bases map to TRBD2. CDR3 length equals 13 residues. Unmatched junction bases numbered 8, after V lost 10 bases and J lost 6 bases. Germline CDR1 reads MNHEY; CDR2 reads SMNVEV (reference sequence). The CDR3 region is CATRVGRVNEQFF. The CDR3 DNA reads TGTGCCACCAGGGTCGGGAGGGTCAATGAGCAGTTCTTC.

V is TRBV7-3 and J is TRBJ2-5; 7 bases match TRBD2. The CDR3 is made up of 14 amino acids. Germline-derived CDR1 and CDR2 are SGHTA and FQGTGA. V was pared by 2 bases and J by 5 bases, with 5 bases of the junction left unmatched. Here the CDR3 DNA reads TGTGCCAGCAGCTTAGATTCGCGGGGGGAGACCCAGTACTTC. This gives the protein CASSLDSRGETQYF.

Notes on this clone: Other nucleotide sequences in the sample specify the same CDR3. The genes are TRBV4-2 and TRBJ1-4; D gene unclear. The ends were cut back, 2 bases at V and 7 bases at J, with 5 bases in the middle. Germline V lookup: CDR1 LGHNA, CDR2 YNFKEQ. CDR3 length: 12 residues. CDR3 DNA: TGTGCCAGCAGCCAACTAGGTGAAAAACTGTTTTTT. Protein: CASSQLGEKLFF.

CDR3 amino acids: CATSRETVLRTGDTEAFF. CDR3 nucleotide sequence: TGTGCCACCAGCAGAGAGACCGTGCTAAGGACAGGGGACACTGAAGCTTTCTTT. This chain links TRBV15 with TRBJ1-1; 9 nucleotides match TRBD1. Per germline, CDR1 LNHNV and CDR2 YYDKDF (reference sequence). The CDR3 loop spans 18 amino acids. V trimming: 0 bases; J trimming: 3 bases; junction bases outside the gene matches: 11. Full variable domain (rest looked up from reference TRBV15 and TRBJ1-1): DAMVIQNPRYQVTQFGKPVTLSCSQTLNHNVMYWYQQKSSQAPKLLFHYYDKDFNNEADTPDNFQSRRPNTSFCFLDIRSPGLGDTAMYLCATSRETVLRTGDTEAFFGQGTRLTVV.

This clone came up a few times. This chain uses TRBV11-2 with TRBJ1-2; D not resolved. The V gene lost 7 bases and the J gene lost 1 base, with 13 bases spanning the gap. The CDR3 sequence is 14 residues long. Germline V lookup: CDR1 SGHAT, CDR2 FQNNGV. CDR3 sequence reads: CASTPSYSNYGYTF. The CDR3 nucleotides are TGTGCCAGCACCCCGTCGTATAGTAACTATGGCTACACCTTC.

The chain employs TRBV7-9 and TRBJ2-3; no reliable D call. Per the germline V gene, CDR1 is SEHNR and CDR2 is FQNEAQ (reference sequence). CDR3 length: 17 residues. V was shortened by 1 base and J by 1 base, with 15 bases between the two germline ends. The DNA for the CDR3 is TGTGCCAGCAGCTTAGTAGTGAAACAGTGGGGCACAGATACGCAGTATTTT. It is translated as CASSLVVKQWGTDTQYF.

This sequence joins TRBV5-6 and TRBJ2-5; 8 positions agree with TRBD2. The J segment lost 1 base and the V segment lost 3 bases, leaving 5 bases of the junction unmatched. The germline CDR1 and CDR2 sequences are SGHDT and YYEEEE. The CDR3 runs 15 residues. In DNA, the CDR3 is TGTGCCAGCAGCTCGGGCGGGAGGTTCCAAGAGACCCAGTACTTC. Amino acids: CASSSGGRFQETQYF.

This chain uses TRBV28 with TRBJ1-2; 7 bases are a match to TRBD1. The CDR3 spans 13 residues. Trimming cost V 4 bases and J 8 bases; bases outside gene matches: 7. Looked up from germline, CDR1 is MDHEN and CDR2 is SYDVKM. CDR3 bases: TGTGCCAGCAGTTCCTCCAGGGGGGAGGGCTACACCTTC. It is translated as CASSSSRGEGYTF.

This rearrangement joins TRBV6-5 to TRBJ2-7, with D perhaps matching TRBD1 (6 bases). Trimming took 7 bases from V and 3 from J, leaving 10 bases between them. Germline CDR1 MNHEY, CDR2 SVGAGI. The CDR3 has 12 residues. Here the CDR3 reads CASTGQNYEQYF. The CDR3 bases are TGTGCCAGCACAGGACAGAACTACGAGCAGTACTTC.

The rearrangement uses TRBV6-5 and TRBJ1-1; TRBD1 matches 7 bases. This CDR3 comprises 14 residues. V dropped 7 bases and J dropped 1; count of bases not matched to a gene: 6. CDR1 is MNHEY, CDR2 SVGAGI, per germline. CDR3 DNA sequence: TGTGCCAGCACCACAGGGGTCGGGAACACTGAAGCTTTCTTT. Amino acids: CASTTGVGNTEAFF.

The chain employs TRBV28 and TRBJ2-2; D is possibly TRBD1 or TRBD2 (6 bases each). Germline CDR1 reads MDHEN; CDR2 reads SYDVKM. The CDR3 runs 15 residues. V shed 6 bases and J shed 4 bases, with 15 bases lying between them. The CDR3 coding sequence is TGTGCCAGCAGCCAAGGAGGGGGGCGCACCGGGGAGCTGTTTTTT. The encoded protein is CASSQGGGRTGELFF.

V is TRBV6-6 and J is TRBJ2-2, with D possibly being TRBD2 (6 bases). Deletions cut 0 bases from V and 4 bases from J, with 6 bases between. Germline CDR1 reads MNHNY; CDR2 reads SVGAGI (reference sequence). The CDR3 is made up of 14 amino acids. CDR3 bases: TGTGCCAGCAGTTACTCGGGGGGCACCGGGGAGCTGTTTTTT. Its protein product is CASSYSGGTGELFF.

The V call is TRBV18, the J call TRBJ1-1; unclear D gene. CDR1 is KGHSH, CDR2 LQKENI, per germline. V gave up 6 bases and J gave up 4 bases, with 12 bases separating them. The length of the CDR3 is 13 residues. CDR3 sequence: CASSVEGGTEAFF. The CDR3 DNA follows: TGTGCCAGCTCGGTGGAAGGAGGCACTGAAGCTTTCTTT.

A single count supports this clone. V usage is TRBV5-8 and J usage is TRBJ1-5; D gene ambiguous. V lost 3 bases, J lost 0 bases, and 13 bases lay in between. CDR1 SGHTS and CDR2 YDEGEE come from the germline V gene. This CDR3 is built from 16 residues. The CDR3 nucleotides are TGTGCCAGCAGCTCGGAAAGACAATCTAGCAATCAGCCCCAGCATTTT. It specifies CASSSERQSSNQPQHF.